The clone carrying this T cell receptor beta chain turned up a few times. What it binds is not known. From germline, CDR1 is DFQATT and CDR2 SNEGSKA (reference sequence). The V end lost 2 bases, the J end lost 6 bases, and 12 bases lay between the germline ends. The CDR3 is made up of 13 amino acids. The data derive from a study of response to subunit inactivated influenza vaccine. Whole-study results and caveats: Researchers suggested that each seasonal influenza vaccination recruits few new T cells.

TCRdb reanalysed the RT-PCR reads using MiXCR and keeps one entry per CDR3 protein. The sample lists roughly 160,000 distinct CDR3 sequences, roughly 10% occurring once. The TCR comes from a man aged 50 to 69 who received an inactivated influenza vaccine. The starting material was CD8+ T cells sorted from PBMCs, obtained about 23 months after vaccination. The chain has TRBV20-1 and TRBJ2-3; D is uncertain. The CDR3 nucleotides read TGCAGTGCTAGAACGGACGAGTGGGATACGCAGTATTTT. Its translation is CSARTDEWDTQYF.